Below are 21 T cell receptor beta chains sequenced from a single sample in a study of blood T cell repertoires in COVID-19. The method was immunoSEQ multiplex PCR; TCRdb's version includes in-frame clones alone and lacks a portion of them. The sample records around 700,000 clones, just under 90% being singletons. The material sequenced was peripheral blood. These receptors all stem from a woman between 18 and 30 years old with acute or convalescent COVID-19.

The rearrangement joins TRBV28 to TRBJ2-3; possible D gene TRBD1, 6 bases. CDR1 and CDR2 (germline): MDHEN, SYDVKM. CDR3 length: 15 amino acids. V was pared by 6 bases and J by 2 bases, with 15 bases between. This CDR3 reads CASSLPGQITDTQYF. CDR3 nucleotide sequence: TGTGCCAGCAGCTTACCGGGACAAATCACAGATACGCAGTATTTT.

This chain uses TRBV30 with TRBJ1-1; maybe TRBD1 (6 bases). Germline lookup yields CDR1 GTSNPN and CDR2 SVGIG (reference sequence). This CDR3 is built from 14 residues. The germline V and J ends were trimmed by 1 base and 1 base, with 10 bases remaining between them. CDR3 in amino acids: CAWSEGGENTEAFF. The CDR3 DNA follows: TGTGCCTGGAGTGAGGGGGGGGAGAACACTGAAGCTTTCTTT.

CDR3 bases: TGTGCCAGCAGCCCGAAAAGTGGGACAGGGGGGATTGAGCCCCAGCATTTT. It translates to CASSPKSGTGGIEPQHF. The chain has TRBV14 and TRBJ1-5; 11 nucleotides match TRBD1. The length of the CDR3 is 17 residues. V was pared by 4 bases and J by 8 bases, with 13 bases of the junction left unmatched. CDR1 is SGHDN and CDR2 is FVKESK in the germline V gene.

The V call is TRBV5-1, the J call TRBJ1-1; 8 bases match TRBD1. Germline V gives CDR1 SGHRS, CDR2 YFSETQ. CDR3 size: 14 residues. J gave up 0 bases and V 3 bases, and 1 base lay outside the gene matches. The CDR3 protein is CASSWDRLNTEAFF. Written as DNA, the CDR3 is TGCGCCAGCAGCTGGGACAGGTTGAACACTGAAGCTTTCTTT.

The chain carries TRBV7-2 and TRBJ1-6; possible D gene TRBD1, 5 bases. CDR3 size: 14 residues. Germline V gives CDR1 SGHTA, CDR2 FQGNSA. V lost 1 base and J 9 bases, leaving 10 bases between the germline ends. CDR3 DNA: TGTGCCAGCAGCTTAGGGGGCGTCGGTTCACCCCTCCACTTT. Translation: CASSLGGVGSPLHF. The full variable domain, with the rest looked up from reference TRBV7-2 and TRBJ1-6, is GAGVSQSPSNKVTEKGKDVELRCDPISGHTALYWYRQSLGQGLEFLIYFQGNSAPDKSGLPSDRFSAERTGGSVSTLTIQRTQQEDSAVYLCASSLGGVGSPLHFGNGTRLTVT.

This chain connects TRBV19 to TRBJ2-6; D unclear. The V gene lost 2 bases and the J gene lost 2 bases, with 7 bases spanning the gap. CDR1 is LNHDA, CDR2 SQIVND, per germline (reference sequence). The CDR3 length is 15 residues. CDR3 in amino acids: CASSILSPGANVLTF. For the CDR3, the DNA is TGTGCCAGTAGTATATTGAGTCCTGGGGCCAACGTCCTGACTTTC.

The V call is TRBV11-2, the J call TRBJ1-2; 7 nucleotides agree with TRBD1. The germline V gene has CDR1 SGHAT and CDR2 FQNNGV. This CDR3 has 14 residues. V shed 1 base and J 7 bases; nucleotides not matched to a gene: 6. CDR3 in DNA: TGTGCCAGCAGCTTAGGGACAGGAAGCTCTGGCTACACCTTC. The encoded protein is CASSLGTGSSGYTF.

The CDR3 reads CASRTSGGAGETQYF. The CDR3 DNA follows: TGTGCCAGTCGGACTAGCGGGGGGGCCGGGGAGACCCAGTACTTC. The V call is TRBV2, the J call TRBJ2-5, with 15 bases that match TRBD2. Unmatched junction bases numbered 7, after V lost 9 bases and J lost 5 bases. The CDR3 has 15 amino acids. Germline V gene data show CDR1 as SNHLY and CDR2 as FYNNEI.

The V and J genes are TRBV18 and TRBJ2-3; D is undetermined. CDR3 size: 15 residues. The germline V gene has CDR1 KGHSH and CDR2 LQKENI. The ends were cut back, 0 bases at V and 6 bases at J, with 13 bases in the middle. The CDR3 bases are TGTGCCAGCTCACCACCGCTGCCGATCGGGGATACGCAGTATTTT. The encoded protein is CASSPPLPIGDTQYF.

The chain is built from TRBV5-1 and TRBJ2-7; D not certain. The V and J ends lost 0 bases and 3 bases respectively, with 13 bases between them. The germline V gene has CDR1 SGHRS and CDR2 YFSETQ. The CDR3 sequence is 15 residues long. DNA for the CDR3: TGCGCCAGCAGCTTGGGTGGTCAGAAAAACTACGAGCAGTACTTC. It specifies CASSLGGQKNYEQYF.

The chain couples TRBV28 to TRBJ1-3; D perhaps matches TRBD1 (5 bases). Deletions cut 5 bases from V and 9 bases from J, with 14 bases between. Germline V gene sequence: CDR1 MDHEN, CDR2 SYDVKM. The CDR3 loop spans 13 amino acids. CDR3 in DNA: TGTGCCAGCAGTGGCGGGACCGTAGGCACCATATATTTT. Translated: CASSGGTVGTIYF.

The gene calls are TRBV6-5 and TRBJ1-2; TRBD1 matches 7 bases. This CDR3 has 12 amino acids. Losses at the gene ends were 11 bases for V and 2 bases for J; bases not matched to a gene: 5. Germline CDR1 is MNHEY and CDR2 is SVGAGI. CDR3 DNA sequence: TGTGCCTGCCGACAGGGAAACTATGGCTACACCTTC. Protein product: CACRQGNYGYTF.

The V gene is TRBV12-3 or TRBV12-4, the J gene TRBJ2-5; D gene uncertain. CDR3 length: 12 residues. The germline V and J ends were trimmed by 5 bases and 5 bases, with 9 bases remaining between them. The CDR3 nucleotides read TGTGCCAGCAGTACGACACTCGAGACCCAGTACTTC. Residues: CASSTTLETQYF.

The chain joins TRBV6-5 to TRBJ1-1; 7 nucleotides match TRBD1. The germline CDR1 and CDR2 sequences are MNHEY and SVGAGI. The ends lost 3 bases at V and 1 base at J; junction bases unmatched: 5. The CDR3 consists of 15 residues. CDR3 DNA sequence: TGTGCCAGCAGTTATCTGGGGACAGAGAACACTGAAGCTTTCTTT. Amino acids: CASSYLGTENTEAFF.

The V gene is TRBV7-4, the J gene TRBJ2-7; TRBD2 matches at 10 bases. Unmatched junction bases numbered 13, after V lost 2 bases and J lost 3 bases. CDR1 and CDR2 (germline): SGHVT, SQSDAQ. This CDR3 spans 18 amino acids. In DNA, the CDR3 is TGTGCCAGCAGCTTAAGGTCGATGCCTAGCGGGGGTGTCTACGAGCAGTACTTC. It translates to CASSLRSMPSGGVYEQYF.

The chain employs TRBV27 and TRBJ2-2; 14 bases map to TRBD2. Germline CDR1 and CDR2: MNHEY and SMNVEV (reference sequence). This CDR3 spans 17 amino acids. The V gene end was trimmed by 8 bases and the J gene end by 7 bases; junction bases not matched to a gene: 12. CDR3 sequence reads: CASSQTSGGAVYGELFF. For the CDR3, the DNA is TGTGCCAGCTCCCAGACTAGCGGGGGGGCCGTCTACGGGGAGCTGTTTTTT.

The chain is built from TRBV6-1 and TRBJ1-5; possible D gene TRBD1, 5 bases. Germline-derived CDR1 and CDR2 are MNHNS and SASEGT. The V gene lost 1 base and the J gene lost 1 base, with 8 bases spanning the gap. CDR3 length equals 15 residues. This CDR3 reads CASSEGQKSNQPQHF. CDR3 coding DNA: TGTGCCAGCAGTGAAGGACAGAAGAGCAATCAGCCCCAGCATTTT.

The chain recombines TRBV12-3 or TRBV12-4 with TRBJ1-4; D may be TRBD1 (5 bases). The V and J ends lost 8 bases and 8 bases respectively, with 15 bases between them. The CDR3 spans 13 residues. For the CDR3, the DNA is TGTGCCAGCGCCAAACAGGAGGGGGAAAAACTGTTTTTT. Its protein is CASAKQEGEKLFF.

This CDR3 reads CASSVAASGVHEQYF. The CDR3 DNA reads TGTGCCAGCAGCGTAGCGGCTAGCGGGGTCCACGAGCAGTACTTC. This sequence joins TRBV9 and TRBJ2-7; 9 positions match TRBD2. The junction had 6 bases not matched to a gene; V was cut back by 0 bases and J by 5 bases. There are 15 residues in the CDR3. Germline CDR1 SGDLS, CDR2 YYNGEE.

The chain couples TRBV7-6 to TRBJ2-3, with TRBD2 matching 9 bases. CDR1 and CDR2 from the germline V gene are SGHVS and FNYEAQ. The CDR3 sequence is 16 residues long. The trim removed 5 bases at V and 4 bases at J, leaving 10 bases unmatched. CDR3: CASSPGAGLASDTQYF. In nucleotides, the CDR3 is TGTGCCAGCAGCCCGGGAGCGGGACTAGCATCAGATACGCAGTATTTT.

The chain carries TRBV19 and TRBJ2-2; D remains unclear. The germline CDR1 and CDR2 sequences are LNHDA and SQIVND (reference sequence). Trimming cost V 6 bases and J 6 bases, with 17 bases left between them. The CDR3 is made up of 15 amino acids. The CDR3 DNA reads TGTGCCAGTAGCCTTATCCTGGGCAGGCCCGGGGAGCTGTTTTTT. Encoded protein: CASSLILGRPGELFF.